Shown below are 22 T cell receptor beta chains from a single sample sequenced in a study of control samples from healthy donors and cancer patients. Clones were sequenced by immunoSEQ multiplex PCR, and TCRdb holds only the in-frame ones, with some missing. The sample consists of about 160,000 clones, around 95% of them appearing once. The source material was blood. These receptors originate from a woman aged 55-69 years in good health.

The chain recombines TRBV5-8 with TRBJ2-2; D perhaps matches TRBD1 (6 bases). The CDR3 contains 16 residues. Germline V gene sequence: CDR1 SGHTS, CDR2 YDEGEE. Trimming shortened V by 0 bases and J by 6 bases, and 15 bases separated the two germline ends. The CDR3 region has the DNA TGTGCCAGCAGCTTGGCGCCAGGGGAATTTTCCGGGGAGCTGTTTTTT. Amino acids: CASSLAPGEFSGELFF.

The chain recombines TRBV2 with TRBJ2-3, with TRBD2 matching 8 bases. The CDR3 has 17 residues. Looked up from germline, CDR1 is SNHLY and CDR2 is FYNNEI. V shed 5 bases, J shed 1 base, and the junction held 11 bases outside the gene matches. The CDR3 here is CASSYGSSAGGTDTQYF. The CDR3 DNA reads as TGTGCCAGCAGTTATGGATCTTCAGCGGGGGGCACAGATACGCAGTATTTT.

As regards this clone: This sample includes further DNA sequences coding for the same CDR3. The chain has TRBV11-3 and TRBJ2-1, with TRBD2 identical over 7 bases. CDR1 and CDR2 from the germline V gene are SGHNT and YENEEA. V shed 5 bases, J shed 10 bases, and the junction held 8 bases outside the gene matches. The CDR3 runs to 13 residues. The CDR3 sequence is CASSLGGDREQFF. The CDR3 region has the DNA TGTGCCAGCAGCCTTGGGGGGGACCGGGAGCAGTTCTTC.

Only one count was recorded for this clone. V usage is TRBV5-1 and J usage is TRBJ1-2; D is undetermined. V lost 0 bases to trimming and J lost 6 bases, with 15 bases between them. Germline V CDR1 and CDR2: SGHRS, YFSETQ. This CDR3 has 15 residues. CDR3 nucleotides: TGCGCCAGCAGCTTGGCCGGGAGCCACTCCAATGGCTACACCTTC. This sequence encodes CASSLAGSHSNGYTF.

V usage is TRBV9 and J usage is TRBJ2-1, with 9 bases fitting TRBD2. Germline V gives CDR1 SGDLS, CDR2 YYNGEE. The CDR3 extends over 16 amino acids. After removal of 0 bases from V and 2 bases from J, the junction contained 3 bases not matched to a gene. CDR3 DNA: TGTGCCAGCAGCGTAGCTGCGGGGGGGGCCTACAATGAGCAGTTCTTC. It codes for CASSVAAGGAYNEQFF. The full variable domain, rest sourced from reference TRBV9 and TRBJ2-1, is DSGVTQTPKHLITATGQRVTLRCSPRSGDLSVYWYQQSLDQGLQFLIQYYNGEERAKGNILERFSAQQFPDLHSELNLSSLELGDSALYFCASSVAAGGAYNEQFFGPGTRLTVL.

The V gene is TRBV19, the J gene TRBJ1-5; the D gene is possibly TRBD1 (5 bases). V was cut by 7 bases and J by 7 bases, with 14 bases left in between. CDR3 length: 13 amino acids. The V gene's germline CDR1 is LNHDA and CDR2 SQIVND (reference sequence). Here the CDR3 DNA reads TGTGCCAGTACGTTAGGGGCTGGGCAGCCCCAGCATTTT. It yields the protein CASTLGAGQPQHF.

The V and J genes are TRBV7-9 and TRBJ1-2; no firm D call. The CDR3 has 15 residues. Trimming left V 1 base short and J 4 bases short, with 13 bases between. Looked up from germline, CDR1 is SEHNR and CDR2 is FQNEAQ (reference sequence). In DNA form, the CDR3 reads TGTGCCAGCAGCTTAGTGGCAGACCAGCTCTATGGCTACACCTTC. It translates to CASSLVADQLYGYTF.

The gene calls are TRBV15 and TRBJ1-5; D is undetermined. The CDR3 is 13 residues long. The germline V gene encodes CDR1 LNHNV and CDR2 YYDKDF (reference sequence). The V end was cut by 3 bases, the J end by 6 bases, with 9 bases between. The CDR3 DNA reads TGTGCCACCAGCAGCCCAGGACGTCAGCCCCAGCATTTT. Its protein product is CATSSPGRQPQHF.

The chain employs TRBV7-6 and TRBJ1-4; D perhaps matches TRBD1 (6 bases). The CDR3 spans 15 residues. Germline CDR1 reads SGHVS; CDR2 reads FNYEAQ. Trimming removed 5 bases at V and 8 bases at J, with 18 bases between. For the CDR3, the DNA is TGTGCCAGCAGCCCAGTGACAGGCAAAGCGGAAAAACTGTTTTTT. Translating it yields CASSPVTGKAEKLFF.

The chain joins TRBV7-6 to TRBJ1-3; TRBD1 might be the D (6 bases). The CDR3 covers 15 residues. V gave up 6 bases and J gave up 0 bases, with 12 bases separating them. The germline V gene has CDR1 SGHVS and CDR2 FNYEAQ. CDR3 nucleotide sequence: TGTGCCAGCAGTCCACAGGGCAGCTCTGGAAACACCATATATTTT. It is translated as CASSPQGSSGNTIYF.

This sequence joins TRBV3-1 (or the pseudogene TRBV3-2) and TRBJ2-1; TRBD2 matches 10 bases. CDR1 and CDR2 (germline): LGHDT, YNNKEL (reference sequence). The V segment lost 4 bases and the J segment 2 bases; nucleotides outside the gene matches: 8. This CDR3 region has 17 residues. Here the CDR3 reads CASSLWAAGGTYNEQFF. The CDR3 nucleotides are TGTGCCAGCAGCCTTTGGGCAGCGGGGGGGACCTACAATGAGCAGTTCTTC.

This sequence joins TRBV5-4 and TRBJ1-1; D might be TRBD1 (6 bases). This CDR3 is 13 amino acids long. The ends were cut back, 0 bases at V and 5 bases at J, with 8 bases in the middle. The germline V gene encodes CDR1 SGHNT and CDR2 YYREEE (reference sequence). CDR3 in DNA: TGTGCCAGCAGCTTGGCAGGGGTAACTGAAGCTTTCTTT. It codes for CASSLAGVTEAFF. Complete variable domain (other parts from reference TRBV5-4 and TRBJ1-1): ETGVTQSPTHLIKTRGQQVTLRCSSQSGHNTVSWYQQALGQGPQFIFQYYREEENGRGNFPPRFSGLQFPNYSSELNVNALELDDSALYLCASSLAGVTEAFFGQGTRLTVV.

V is TRBV19 and J is TRBJ2-2, with D perhaps matching TRBD1 or TRBD2 (6 bases each). Per germline, CDR1 LNHDA and CDR2 SQIVND (reference sequence). The CDR3 length is 14 residues. Trimming cost V 7 bases and J 4 bases, with 13 bases left between them. The CDR3 nucleotides are TGTGCCAGTACTGGGGGGCTAGGCACCGGGGAGCTGTTTTTT. It encodes CASTGGLGTGELFF. Drawing the rest from reference TRBV19 and TRBJ2-2, the complete variable domain is DGGITQSPKYLFRKEGQNVTLSCEQNLNHDAMYWYRQDPGQGLRLIYYSQIVNDFQKGDIAEGYSVSREKKESFPLTVTSAQKNPTAFYLCASTGGLGTGELFFGEGSRLTVL.

The rearrangement joins TRBV9 to TRBJ2-7, with 9 positions matching TRBD1. With 1 base clipped from V and 5 bases from J, the junction kept 7 bases outside the gene matches. CDR3 length: 15 residues. Germline lookup yields CDR1 SGDLS and CDR2 YYNGEE. Here the CDR3 reads CASSVRGQGFNEQYF. The CDR3 DNA reads as TGTGCCAGCAGCGTACGGGGACAGGGCTTCAACGAGCAGTACTTC.

V and J are TRBV19 and TRBJ1-2; the match to TRBD1 covers 7 bases. Unmatched junction bases numbered 4, after V lost 6 bases and J lost 0 bases. The CDR3 contains 14 residues. Germline CDR1 reads LNHDA; CDR2 reads SQIVND (reference sequence). The CDR3 nucleotides are TGTGCCAGTAGAGTTGGGACAGCTAACTATGGCTACACCTTC. Encoded protein: CASRVGTANYGYTF. The complete variable domain, with remaining parts taken from reference TRBV19 and TRBJ1-2, reads DGGITQSPKYLFRKEGQNVTLSCEQNLNHDAMYWYRQDPGQGLRLIYYSQIVNDFQKGDIAEGYSVSREKKESFPLTVTSAQKNPTAFYLCASRVGTANYGYTFGSGTRLTVV.

The chain uses TRBV5-4 and TRBJ2-5; 13 positions agree with TRBD2. Germline V gene data show CDR1 as SGHNT and CDR2 as YYREEE (reference sequence). The V segment lost 2 bases and the J segment 3 bases; nucleotides outside the gene matches: 4. CDR3 size: 16 residues. The CDR3 sequence is CASSFTSGGAEETQYF. In DNA form, the CDR3 reads TGTGCCAGCAGCTTTACTAGCGGGGGGGCCGAAGAGACCCAGTACTTC.

The rearrangement joins TRBV7-2 to TRBJ1-1, with D uncertain. V was pared by 4 bases and J by 10 bases, with 16 bases between. The CDR3 has 13 amino acids. The germline gives CDR1 SGHTA, CDR2 FQGNSA. The CDR3 here is CASSSTGRNVAFF. The CDR3 coding sequence is TGTGCCAGCAGCTCCACGGGTAGGAATGTAGCTTTCTTT.

The rearrangement links TRBV18 to TRBJ1-1; TRBD1 might be the D (6 bases). V was cut by 4 bases and J by 5 bases, with 17 bases left in between. Germline V gives CDR1 KGHSH, CDR2 LQKENI. CDR3 size: 15 residues. The CDR3 region has the DNA TGTGCCAGCTCACACACGAACGGGGGCCCTACTGAAGCTTTCTTT. Its protein is CASSHTNGGPTEAFF.

The chain recombines TRBV11-2 with TRBJ2-5, with 8 bases that match TRBD2. After removal of 7 bases from V and 7 bases from J, the junction contained 5 bases not matched to a gene. The CDR3 is made up of 12 amino acids. Germline-derived CDR1 and CDR2 are SGHAT and FQNNGV. This chain's CDR3 is CASTGGRATQYF. The CDR3 bases are TGTGCCAGCACGGGGGGGCGGGCGACCCAGTACTTC.

This sequence joins TRBV4-3 and TRBJ2-7; a weak D match, TRBD2 (5 bases). With 0 bases removed from V and 9 bases from J, the gap between germline ends came to 9 bases. Germline V gene sequence: CDR1 LGHNA, CDR2 YSLEER. This CDR3 spans 12 amino acids. CDR3 region: CASSQEVGRQYF. DNA for the CDR3: TGCGCCAGCAGCCAAGAGGTTGGGAGGCAGTACTTC.

This clone was seen once. The V gene is TRBV4-1, the J gene TRBJ1-6, with TRBD1 matching over 8 bases. This CDR3 has 17 amino acids. V dropped 3 bases and J dropped 7; count of bases not matched to a gene: 11. Germline CDR1 and CDR2: MGHRA and YSYEKL. CDR3: CASSQLPRQGTNSPLHF. The DNA for the CDR3 is TGCGCCAGCAGCCAGCTCCCGAGACAGGGGACGAATTCACCCCTCCACTTT.

The chain employs TRBV5-5 and TRBJ1-3; no clear D gene. This CDR3 has 14 residues. Germline lookup yields CDR1 SGHKS and CDR2 YYEKEE (reference sequence). Trimming shortened V by 4 bases and J by 1 base, and 9 bases separated the two germline ends. The CDR3 protein is CASSPEYSGNTIYF. The CDR3 DNA reads TGTGCCAGCAGCCCTGAGTATTCTGGAAACACCATATATTTT. The whole variable domain, filled in from reference TRBV5-5 and TRBJ1-3, reads DAGVTQSPTHLIKTRGQQVTLRCSPISGHKSVSWYQQVLGQGPQFIFQYYEKEERGRGNFPDRFSARQFPNYSSELNVNALLLGDSALYLCASSPEYSGNTIYFGEGSWLTVV.